This entry lists 10 T cell receptor beta chains sequenced from one sample in a study of cytotoxic CD8 clonotypes in ibrutinib-treated CLL. Produced via immunoSEQ multiplex PCR; TCRdb's table is partial and in-frame only. The data contain 250,000 to 350,000 clones, about 72% of them singletons. The starting material was PBMCs, obtained at disease progression, from a patient treated with ibrutinib. Receptors originate from a human donor with chronic lymphocytic leukemia.

The rearrangement joins TRBV19 to TRBJ2-1; 13 bases fit TRBD2. Germline loops: CDR1 LNHDA, CDR2 SQIVND (reference sequence). The V segment lost 3 bases and the J segment 7 bases; nucleotides outside the gene matches: 6. The CDR3 has 16 amino acids. CDR3 nucleotide sequence: TGTGCCAGTAGTATCCCGGGACTAGCGGGATTAAATGAGCAGTTCTTC. Its translation is CASSIPGLAGLNEQFF. The full variable domain, rest sourced from reference TRBV19 and TRBJ2-1, is DGGITQSPKYLFRKEGQNVTLSCEQNLNHDAMYWYRQDPGQGLRLIYYSQIVNDFQKGDIAEGYSVSREKKESFPLTVTSAQKNPTAFYLCASSIPGLAGLNEQFFGPGTRLTVL.

This chain links TRBV7-8 with TRBJ1-5; 7 bases line up with TRBD1. The V gene's germline CDR1 is SGHVS and CDR2 FQNEAQ. Losses at the gene ends were 5 bases for V and 0 bases for J; bases not matched to a gene: 7. This CDR3 has 16 residues. The CDR3 protein is CASSPRGSYSNQPQHF. DNA of the CDR3: TGTGCCAGCAGCCCCAGGGGGTCATATAGCAATCAGCCCCAGCATTTT.

This clone showed up just once. This chain uses TRBV11-2 with TRBJ1-2; D call uncertain. Germline V gives CDR1 SGHAT, CDR2 FQNNGV. V was clipped by 1 base and J by 7 bases, with 19 bases between them. CDR3 size: 16 residues. The CDR3 region has the DNA TGTGCCAGCAGCTTAGTCCCCCTATTTGATTCGGCTGGCTACACCTTC. Protein product: CASSLVPLFDSAGYTF.

The V call is TRBV11-3, the J call TRBJ1-5; a weak D match, TRBD1 (6 bases). Looked up from germline, CDR1 is SGHNT and CDR2 is YENEEA. The CDR3 sequence is 14 residues long. The V and J ends lost 4 bases and 3 bases respectively, with 10 bases between them. The CDR3 DNA reads TGTGCCAGCAGCTCTCAGGGGTTCAATCAGCCCCAGCATTTT. The encoded protein is CASSSQGFNQPQHF.

This clone came up once. This chain uses TRBV19 with TRBJ2-7; 9 bases agree with TRBD1. The CDR3 covers 15 residues. Germline V gene sequence: CDR1 LNHDA, CDR2 SQIVND (reference sequence). With V trimmed by 5 bases and J by 7 bases, 12 bases remained unmatched. CDR3 amino acids: CASSHYSTGGLEQYF. In DNA form, the CDR3 reads TGTGCCAGTAGTCACTATTCGACAGGGGGGTTGGAGCAGTACTTC.

The gene calls are TRBV7-8 and TRBJ2-7; D may be TRBD2 (5 bases). V was pared by 5 bases and J by 6 bases, with 17 bases between. Germline CDR1 is SGHVS and CDR2 is FQNEAQ. The CDR3 runs 14 residues. CDR3 coding DNA: TGTGCCAGCAGCGAGACTACCAGTCCCAGCGAGCAGTACTTC. Translation gives CASSETTSPSEQYF.

V gene TRBV18 combines with J gene TRBJ1-5; tentative D call: TRBD1 (5 bases). V was cut by 3 bases and J by 9 bases, with 12 bases left in between. The CDR3 spans 13 residues. Germline assignment: CDR1 KGHSH and CDR2 LQKENI. The CDR3 sequence is CASSPDREVPQHF. CDR3 coding DNA: TGTGCCAGCTCACCTGACAGAGAGGTGCCCCAGCATTTT.

This clone was seen more than once but under ten times. The V gene is TRBV7-3, the J gene TRBJ2-3; no firm D call. Germline CDR1 is SGHTA and CDR2 is FQGTGA. Trimming stripped 1 base from V and 11 bases from J, with 13 bases between. This CDR3 has 13 amino acids. CDR3: CASSLRFGPMQYF. The DNA of the CDR3 is TGTGCCAGCAGCTTAAGGTTCGGCCCTATGCAGTATTTT.

This clone was seen more than once but under ten times. J is TRBJ1-6 and V is TRBV9; TRBD1 aligns across 9 bases. Germline values: CDR1 SGDLS, CDR2 YYNGEE. J gave up 5 bases and V 2 bases, and 2 bases lay outside the gene matches. This CDR3 is built from 15 residues. CDR3 in amino acids: CASSVGTGNNSPLHF. The CDR3 region has the DNA TGTGCCAGCAGCGTTGGGACAGGGAATAATTCACCCCTCCACTTT.

This clone has only one observation. This sequence joins TRBV7-2 and TRBJ2-2; the D is unclear. Germline lookup yields CDR1 SGHTA and CDR2 FQGNSA. The CDR3 sequence is 13 residues long. V lost 8 bases to trimming and J lost 9 bases, with 16 bases between them. The CDR3 spells CASLDPIIRELFF. The CDR3, as DNA: TGTGCCAGCCTTGACCCTATTATCCGGGAGCTGTTTTTT.